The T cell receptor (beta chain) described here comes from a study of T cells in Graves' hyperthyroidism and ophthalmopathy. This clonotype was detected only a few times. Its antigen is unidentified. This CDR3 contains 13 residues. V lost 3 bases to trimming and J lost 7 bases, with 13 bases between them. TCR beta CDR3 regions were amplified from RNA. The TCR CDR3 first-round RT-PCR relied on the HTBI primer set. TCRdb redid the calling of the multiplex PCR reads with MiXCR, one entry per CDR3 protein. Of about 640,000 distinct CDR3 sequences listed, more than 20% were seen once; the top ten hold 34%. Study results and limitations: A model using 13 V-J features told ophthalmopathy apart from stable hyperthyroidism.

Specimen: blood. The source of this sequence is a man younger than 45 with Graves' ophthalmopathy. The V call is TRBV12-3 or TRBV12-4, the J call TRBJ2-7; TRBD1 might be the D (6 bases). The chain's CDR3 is CASSFDRTAEQYF. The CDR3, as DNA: TGTGCCAGCAGTTTTGACAGGACGGCTGAGCAGTACTTC.